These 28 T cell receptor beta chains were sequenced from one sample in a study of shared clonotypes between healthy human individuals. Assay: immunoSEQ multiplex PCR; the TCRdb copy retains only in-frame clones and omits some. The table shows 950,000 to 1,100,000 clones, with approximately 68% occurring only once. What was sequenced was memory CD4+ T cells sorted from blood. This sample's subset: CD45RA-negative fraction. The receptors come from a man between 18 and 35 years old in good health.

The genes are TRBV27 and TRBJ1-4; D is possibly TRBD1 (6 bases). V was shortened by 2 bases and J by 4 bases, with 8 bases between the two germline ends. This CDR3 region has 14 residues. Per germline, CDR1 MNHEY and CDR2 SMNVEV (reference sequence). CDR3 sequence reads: CASSLARGNEKLFF. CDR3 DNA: TGTGCCAGCAGTTTAGCCAGGGGTAATGAAAAACTGTTTTTT.

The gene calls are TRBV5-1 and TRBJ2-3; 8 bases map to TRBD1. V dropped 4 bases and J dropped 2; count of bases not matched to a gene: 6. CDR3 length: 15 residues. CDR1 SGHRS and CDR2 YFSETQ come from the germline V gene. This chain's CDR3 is CASSQGARDTDTQYF. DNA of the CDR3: TGCGCCAGCAGCCAGGGGGCCCGGGACACAGATACGCAGTATTTT.

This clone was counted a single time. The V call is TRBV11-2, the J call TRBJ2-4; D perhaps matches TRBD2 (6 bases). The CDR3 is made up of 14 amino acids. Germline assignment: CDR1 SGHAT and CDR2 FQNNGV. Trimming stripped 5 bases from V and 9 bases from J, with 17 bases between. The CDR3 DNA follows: TGTGCCAGCAGCCCAGATAGCGGAGGGATCATTCAGTACTTC. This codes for CASSPDSGGIIQYF.

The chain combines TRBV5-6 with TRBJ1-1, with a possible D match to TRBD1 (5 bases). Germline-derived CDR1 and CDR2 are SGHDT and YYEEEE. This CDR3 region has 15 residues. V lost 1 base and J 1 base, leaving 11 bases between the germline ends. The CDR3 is CASSLIRGQNTEAFF. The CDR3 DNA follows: TGTGCCAGCAGCTTGATAAGGGGCCAGAACACTGAAGCTTTCTTT. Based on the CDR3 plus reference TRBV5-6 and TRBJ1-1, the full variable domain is DAGVTQSPTHLIKTRGQQVTLRCSPKSGHDTVSWYQQALGQGPQFIFQYYEEEERQRGNFPDRFSGHQFPNYSSELNVNALLLGDSALYLCASSLIRGQNTEAFFGQGTRLTVV.

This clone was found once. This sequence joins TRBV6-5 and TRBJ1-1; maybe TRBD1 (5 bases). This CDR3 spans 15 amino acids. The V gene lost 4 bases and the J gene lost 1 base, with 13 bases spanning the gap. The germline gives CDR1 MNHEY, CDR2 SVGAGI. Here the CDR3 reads CASSLTYTGNTEAFF. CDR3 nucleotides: TGTGCCAGCAGTTTAACTTATACAGGGAACACTGAAGCTTTCTTT.

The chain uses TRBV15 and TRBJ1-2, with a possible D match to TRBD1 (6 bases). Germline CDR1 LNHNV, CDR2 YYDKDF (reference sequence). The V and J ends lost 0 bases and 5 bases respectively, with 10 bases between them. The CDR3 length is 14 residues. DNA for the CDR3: TGTGCCACCAGCAGAGATAGGGGGTTGTATGGCTACACCTTC. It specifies CATSRDRGLYGYTF.

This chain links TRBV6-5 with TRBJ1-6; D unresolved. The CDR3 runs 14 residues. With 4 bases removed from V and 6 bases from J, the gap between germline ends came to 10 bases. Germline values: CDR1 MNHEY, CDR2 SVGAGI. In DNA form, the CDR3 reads TGTGCCAGCAGTTCCGGGAGTTTTAATTCACCCCTCCACTTT. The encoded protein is CASSSGSFNSPLHF.

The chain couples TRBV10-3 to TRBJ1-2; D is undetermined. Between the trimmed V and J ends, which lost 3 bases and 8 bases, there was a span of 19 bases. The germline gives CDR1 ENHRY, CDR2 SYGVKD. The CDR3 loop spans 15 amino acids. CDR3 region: CAISDWSEGIDGYTF. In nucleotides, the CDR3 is TGTGCCATCAGTGATTGGAGTGAAGGGATTGACGGCTACACCTTC.

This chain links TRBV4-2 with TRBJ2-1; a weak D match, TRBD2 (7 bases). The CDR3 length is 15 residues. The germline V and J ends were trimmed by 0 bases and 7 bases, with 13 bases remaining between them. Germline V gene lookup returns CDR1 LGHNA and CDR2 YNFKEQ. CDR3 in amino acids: CASSQEGGQGNEQFF. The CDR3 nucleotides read TGTGCCAGCAGCCAAGAGGGGGGGCAGGGGAATGAGCAGTTCTTC.

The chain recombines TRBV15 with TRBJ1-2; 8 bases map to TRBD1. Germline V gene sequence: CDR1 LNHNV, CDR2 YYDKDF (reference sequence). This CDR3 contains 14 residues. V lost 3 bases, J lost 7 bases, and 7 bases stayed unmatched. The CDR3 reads CATSRDRDLGGYTF. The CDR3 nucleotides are TGTGCCACCAGCAGGGACAGGGATCTGGGTGGCTACACCTTC.

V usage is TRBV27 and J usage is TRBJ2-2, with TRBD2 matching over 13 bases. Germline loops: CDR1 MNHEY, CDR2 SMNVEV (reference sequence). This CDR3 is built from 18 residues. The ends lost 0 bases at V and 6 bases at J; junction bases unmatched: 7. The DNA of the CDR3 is TGTGCCAGCAGTTTATCGAGTGGACTAGCGGGAGTTCCCGGGGAGCTGTTTTTT. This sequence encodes CASSLSSGLAGVPGELFF.

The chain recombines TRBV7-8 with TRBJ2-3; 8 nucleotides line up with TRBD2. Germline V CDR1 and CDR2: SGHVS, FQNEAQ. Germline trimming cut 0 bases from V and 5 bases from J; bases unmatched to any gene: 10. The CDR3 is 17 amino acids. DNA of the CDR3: TGTGCCAGCAGCTTAGCCCGCCTAGCGGGTGGTAGAGATACGCAGTATTTT. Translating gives CASSLARLAGGRDTQYF. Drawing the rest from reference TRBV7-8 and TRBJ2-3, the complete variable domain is GAGVSQSPRYKVAKRGQDVALRCDPISGHVSLFWYQQALGQGPEFLTYFQNEAQLDKSGLPSDRFFAERPEGSVSTLKIQRTQQEDSAVYLCASSLARLAGGRDTQYFGPGTRLTVL.

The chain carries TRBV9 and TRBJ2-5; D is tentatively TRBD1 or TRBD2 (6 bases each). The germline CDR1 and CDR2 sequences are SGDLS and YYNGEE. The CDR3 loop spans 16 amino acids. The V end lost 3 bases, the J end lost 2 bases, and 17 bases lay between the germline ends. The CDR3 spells CASSAMIGGGQETQYF. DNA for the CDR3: TGTGCCAGCAGCGCCATGATCGGAGGGGGTCAAGAGACCCAGTACTTC.

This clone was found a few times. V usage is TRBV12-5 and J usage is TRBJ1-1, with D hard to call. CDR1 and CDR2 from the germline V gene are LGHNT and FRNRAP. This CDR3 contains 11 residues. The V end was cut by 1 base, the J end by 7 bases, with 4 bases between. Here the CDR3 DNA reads TGTGCTAGTGGTTTGGGCGGTGAAGCTTTCTTT. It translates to CASGLGGEAFF.

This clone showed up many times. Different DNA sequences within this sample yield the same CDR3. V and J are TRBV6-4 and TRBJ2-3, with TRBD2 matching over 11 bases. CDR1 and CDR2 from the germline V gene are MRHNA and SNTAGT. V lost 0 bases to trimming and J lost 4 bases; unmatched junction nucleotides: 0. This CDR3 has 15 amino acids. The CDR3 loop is CASSDSSGGADTQYF. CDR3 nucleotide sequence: TGTGCCAGCAGTGACTCTAGCGGGGGGGCAGATACGCAGTATTTT.

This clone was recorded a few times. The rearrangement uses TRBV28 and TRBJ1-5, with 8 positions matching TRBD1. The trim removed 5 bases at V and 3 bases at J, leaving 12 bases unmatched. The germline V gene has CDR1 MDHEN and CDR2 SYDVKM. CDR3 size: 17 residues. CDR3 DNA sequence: TGTGCCAGCAGTCCTCATGCTGGACAGGGTACCAATCAGCCCCAGCATTTT. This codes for CASSPHAGQGTNQPQHF.

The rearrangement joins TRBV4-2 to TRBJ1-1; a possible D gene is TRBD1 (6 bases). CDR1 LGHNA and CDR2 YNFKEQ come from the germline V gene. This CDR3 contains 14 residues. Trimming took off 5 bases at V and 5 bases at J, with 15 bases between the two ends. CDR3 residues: CASSMGAGDTEAFF. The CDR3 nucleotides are TGTGCCAGCAGCATGGGGGCAGGGGATACTGAAGCTTTCTTT.

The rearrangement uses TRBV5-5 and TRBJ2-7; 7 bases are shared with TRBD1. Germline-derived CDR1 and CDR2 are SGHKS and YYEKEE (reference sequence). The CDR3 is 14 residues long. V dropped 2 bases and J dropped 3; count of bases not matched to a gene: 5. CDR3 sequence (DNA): TGTGCCAGCAGCTTCCCGGGACAGAGCTACGAGCAGTACTTC. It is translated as CASSFPGQSYEQYF.

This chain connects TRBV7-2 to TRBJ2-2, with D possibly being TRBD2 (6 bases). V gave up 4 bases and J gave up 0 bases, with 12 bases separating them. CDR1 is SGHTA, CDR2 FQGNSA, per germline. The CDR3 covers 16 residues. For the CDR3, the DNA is TGTGCCAGCAGCTCCCGGGACTTTGCGAACACCGGGGAGCTGTTTTTT. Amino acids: CASSSRDFANTGELFF. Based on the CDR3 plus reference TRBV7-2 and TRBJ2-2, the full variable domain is GAGVSQSPSNKVTEKGKDVELRCDPISGHTALYWYRQSLGQGLEFLIYFQGNSAPDKSGLPSDRFSAERTGGSVSTLTIQRTQQEDSAVYLCASSSRDFANTGELFFGEGSRLTVL.

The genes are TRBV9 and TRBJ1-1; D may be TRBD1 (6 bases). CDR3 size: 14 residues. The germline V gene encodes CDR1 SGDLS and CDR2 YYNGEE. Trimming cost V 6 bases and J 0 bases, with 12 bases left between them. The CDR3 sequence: CASNSDRLNTEAFF. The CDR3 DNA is TGTGCCAGCAATTCCGACAGGCTGAACACTGAAGCTTTCTTT.

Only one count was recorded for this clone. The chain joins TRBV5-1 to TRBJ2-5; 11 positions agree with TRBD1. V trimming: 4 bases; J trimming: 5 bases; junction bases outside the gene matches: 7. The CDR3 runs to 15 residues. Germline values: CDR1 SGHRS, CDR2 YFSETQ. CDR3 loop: CASSKGDRGSETQYF. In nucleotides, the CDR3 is TGCGCCAGCAGCAAGGGGGACAGGGGGTCGGAGACCCAGTACTTC.

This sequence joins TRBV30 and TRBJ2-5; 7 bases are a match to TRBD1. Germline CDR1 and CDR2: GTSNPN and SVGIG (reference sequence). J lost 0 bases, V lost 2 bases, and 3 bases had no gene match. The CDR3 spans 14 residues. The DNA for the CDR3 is TGTGCCTGGAGTACGACAGGGAACCAAGAGACCCAGTACTTC. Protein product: CAWSTTGNQETQYF.

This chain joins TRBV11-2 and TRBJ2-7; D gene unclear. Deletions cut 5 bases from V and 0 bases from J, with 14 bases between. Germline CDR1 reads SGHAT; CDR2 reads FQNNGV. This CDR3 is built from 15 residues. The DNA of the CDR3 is TGTGCCAGCAGCCCCTCGGCCCAGAGCTCCTACGAGCAGTACTTC. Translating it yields CASSPSAQSSYEQYF.

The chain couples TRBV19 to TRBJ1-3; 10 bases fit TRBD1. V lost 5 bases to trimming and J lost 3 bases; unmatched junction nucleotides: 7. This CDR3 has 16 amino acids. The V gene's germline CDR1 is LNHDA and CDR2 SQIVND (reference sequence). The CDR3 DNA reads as TGTGCCAGTAGTCCCCGGGACAGGGGCGGTGGAAACACCATATATTTT. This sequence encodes CASSPRDRGGGNTIYF.

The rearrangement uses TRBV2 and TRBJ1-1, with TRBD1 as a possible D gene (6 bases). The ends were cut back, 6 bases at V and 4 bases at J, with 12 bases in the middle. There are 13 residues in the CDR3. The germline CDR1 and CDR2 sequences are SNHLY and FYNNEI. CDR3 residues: CASRDQGSTEAFF. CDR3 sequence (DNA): TGTGCCAGCAGAGACCAGGGGAGCACTGAAGCTTTCTTT.

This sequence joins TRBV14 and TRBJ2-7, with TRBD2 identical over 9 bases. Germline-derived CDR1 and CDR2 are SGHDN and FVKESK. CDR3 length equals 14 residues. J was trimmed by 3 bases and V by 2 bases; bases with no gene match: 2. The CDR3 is CASSQRLADYEQYF. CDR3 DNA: TGTGCCAGCAGCCAAAGACTAGCGGACTACGAGCAGTACTTC.

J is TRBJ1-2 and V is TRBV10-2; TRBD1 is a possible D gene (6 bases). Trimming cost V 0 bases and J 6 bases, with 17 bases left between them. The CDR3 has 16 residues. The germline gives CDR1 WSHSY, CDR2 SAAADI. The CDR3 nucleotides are TGCGCCAGCAGTGAGTCATGGGGCAGGGGAACGGATGGCTACACCTTC. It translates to CASSESWGRGTDGYTF.

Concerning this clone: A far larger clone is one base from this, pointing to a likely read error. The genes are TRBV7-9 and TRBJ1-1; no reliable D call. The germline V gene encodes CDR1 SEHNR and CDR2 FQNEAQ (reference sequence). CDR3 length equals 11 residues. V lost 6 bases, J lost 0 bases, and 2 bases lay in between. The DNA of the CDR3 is TGTGCCAGCAGAATGAACACTGAAGCTTTCTTT. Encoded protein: CASRMNTEAFF. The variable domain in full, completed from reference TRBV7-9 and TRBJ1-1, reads DTGVSQNPRHKITKRGQNVTFRCDPISEHNRLYWYRQTLGQGPEFLTYFQNEAQLEKSRLLSDRFSAERPKGSFSTLEIQRTEQGDSAMYLCASRMNTEAFFGQGTRLTVV.